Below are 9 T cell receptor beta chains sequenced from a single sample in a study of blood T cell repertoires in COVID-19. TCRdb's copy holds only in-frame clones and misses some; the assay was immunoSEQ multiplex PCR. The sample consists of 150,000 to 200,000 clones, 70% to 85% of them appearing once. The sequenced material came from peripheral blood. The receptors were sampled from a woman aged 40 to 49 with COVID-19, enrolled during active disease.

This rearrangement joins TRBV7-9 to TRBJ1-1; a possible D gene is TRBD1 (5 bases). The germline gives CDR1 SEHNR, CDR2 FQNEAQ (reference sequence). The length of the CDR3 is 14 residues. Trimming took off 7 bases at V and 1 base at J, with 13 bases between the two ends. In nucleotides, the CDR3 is TGTGCCAGCAAAGTCGCAGGGCAGAACACTGAAGCTTTCTTT. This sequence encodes CASKVAGQNTEAFF.

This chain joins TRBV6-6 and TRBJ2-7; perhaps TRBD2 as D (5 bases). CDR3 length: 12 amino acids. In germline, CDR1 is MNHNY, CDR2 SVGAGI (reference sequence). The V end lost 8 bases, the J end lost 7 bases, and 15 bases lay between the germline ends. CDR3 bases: TGTGCCAGCTTAACCCTCCGGGGAGAGCAGTACTTC. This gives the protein CASLTLRGEQYF.

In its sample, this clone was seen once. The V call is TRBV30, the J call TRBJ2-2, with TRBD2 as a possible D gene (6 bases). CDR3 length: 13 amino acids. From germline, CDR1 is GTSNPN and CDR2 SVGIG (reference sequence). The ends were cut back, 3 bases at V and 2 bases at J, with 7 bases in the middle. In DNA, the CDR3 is TGTGCCTGGAGCGGGAGAAACACCGGGGAGCTGTTTTTT. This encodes CAWSGRNTGELFF.

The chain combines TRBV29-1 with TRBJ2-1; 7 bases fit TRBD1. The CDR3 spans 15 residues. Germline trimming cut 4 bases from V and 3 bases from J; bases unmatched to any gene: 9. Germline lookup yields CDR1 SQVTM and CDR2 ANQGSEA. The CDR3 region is CSVVGTGAYYNEQFF. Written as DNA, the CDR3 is TGCAGCGTTGTAGGTACAGGGGCGTACTACAATGAGCAGTTCTTC.

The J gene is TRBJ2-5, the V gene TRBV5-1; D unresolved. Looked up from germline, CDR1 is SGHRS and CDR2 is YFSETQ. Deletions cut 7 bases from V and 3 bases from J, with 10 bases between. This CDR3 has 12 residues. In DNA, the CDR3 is TGCGCCAGCGACCCACAGAAAGAGACCCAGTACTTC. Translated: CASDPQKETQYF.

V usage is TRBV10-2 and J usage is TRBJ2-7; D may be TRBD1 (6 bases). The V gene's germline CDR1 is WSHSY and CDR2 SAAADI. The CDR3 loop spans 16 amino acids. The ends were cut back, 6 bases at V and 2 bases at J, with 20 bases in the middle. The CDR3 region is CASRGPGQSSPYEQYF. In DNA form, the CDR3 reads TGCGCCAGCAGAGGACCGGGACAAAGTAGCCCCTACGAGCAGTACTTC.

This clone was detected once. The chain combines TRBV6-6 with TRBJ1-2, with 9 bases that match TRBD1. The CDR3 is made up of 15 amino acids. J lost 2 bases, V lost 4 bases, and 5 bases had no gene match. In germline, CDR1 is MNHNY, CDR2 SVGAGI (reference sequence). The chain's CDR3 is CASSFRGQGNYGYTF. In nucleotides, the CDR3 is TGTGCCAGCAGTTTCCGAGGACAGGGGAACTATGGCTACACCTTC.

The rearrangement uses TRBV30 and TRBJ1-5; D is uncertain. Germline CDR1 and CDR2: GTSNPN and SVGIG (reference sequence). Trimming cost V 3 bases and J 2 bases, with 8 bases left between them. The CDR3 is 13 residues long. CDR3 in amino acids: CAWSRSGNQPQHF. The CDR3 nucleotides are TGTGCCTGGAGCAGGTCGGGCAATCAGCCCCAGCATTTT. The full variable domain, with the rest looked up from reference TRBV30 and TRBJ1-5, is SQTIHQWPATLVQPVGSPLSLECTVEGTSNPNLYWYRQAAGRGLQLLFYSVGIGQISSEVPQNLSASRPQDRQFILSSKKLLLSDSGFYLCAWSRSGNQPQHFGDGTRLSIL.

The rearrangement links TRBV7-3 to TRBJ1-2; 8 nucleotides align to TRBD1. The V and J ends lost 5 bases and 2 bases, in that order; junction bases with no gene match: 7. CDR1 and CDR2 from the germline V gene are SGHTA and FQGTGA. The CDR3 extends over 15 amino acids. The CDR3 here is CASSLTGDRNYGYTF. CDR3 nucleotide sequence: TGTGCCAGCAGCCTTACGGGGGACAGGAACTATGGCTACACCTTC.